This record looks at one T cell receptor (beta chain) sequence and its context. These data originate in a study of blood T cells in healthy people across ages. Using a J-beta primer mix together with a sample-barcoded 5' primer, a second PCR was run for roughly 6 to 12 cycles. MiXCR, run by TCRdb on the 5' RACE reads, gives a single entry per CDR3 protein. The sample includes about 1.6 million distinct CDR3 sequences, roughly 32% of them seen just once. Trimming left V 7 bases short and J 2 bases short, with 19 bases between. This CDR3 is built from 16 residues. The germline V gene encodes CDR1 LNHDA and CDR2 SQIVND (reference sequence).

The receptor's source is a woman aged 25 to 45 in good health. The chain joins TRBV19 to TRBJ2-3; D gene unclear. Input material: blood. The CDR3 sequence is CASTSGWAPYTDTQYF. CDR3 DNA: TGTGCCAGTACCTCAGGTTGGGCTCCTTACACAGATACGCAGTATTTT.